This T cell receptor (beta chain) appears in the sequencing data of a study of glioma-infiltrating T cells. Findings of the study overall: Above-expected tissue-blood divergence occurred in all gliomas, most in low-grade ones. Very few CDR3 sequences were shared between tissue and blood.

Amplification of TCR alpha and beta CDR3 regions from RNA used iRepertoire nested multiplex PCR. Tissue mRNA or PBMC total RNA, about 90-450 ng, went into one-step reverse transcription and amplification. TCRdb called the multiplex PCR reads again in MiXCR, with one record for every CDR3 protein. Among around 99,000 distinct CDR3 sequences listed, 25% to 30% were seen once. This clonotype showed up many times. The antigen remains undetermined. CDR3 length equals 16 residues. Germline V gives CDR1 LGHNA, CDR2 YSLEER. The ends were cut back, 1 base at V and 0 bases at J, with 10 bases in the middle. Sequencing input: glioma tissue, nonneoplastic brain tissue, or PBMCs (not recorded which). The receptor was derived from a human donor with low-grade glioma or glioblastoma, undergoing nonglioma brain surgery, or in good health (not recorded which). The V gene is TRBV4-3, the J gene TRBJ2-1; the D is unclear. The CDR3 region has the DNA TGCGCCAGCAGCCAAGGCCAATTGGTCTCCTACAATGAGCAGTTCTTC. Translated, it gives CASSQGQLVSYNEQFF.